These 4 T cell receptor beta chains originate from one sample sequenced in a study of blood T cells in healthy people across ages. The authors ran a second PCR of about 6 to 11 cycles using a sample-barcoded 5' primer and a J-beta primer mix. TCRdb reprocessed the 5' RACE reads via MiXCR and lists one record per CDR3 protein. The sample has 600,000 or so distinct CDR3 sequences, around 21% seen once. The specimen was blood. The origin of the receptors is a man aged 70-80 years in good health.

The V and J genes are TRBV15 and TRBJ1-1; 9 nucleotides agree with TRBD1. Losses at the gene ends were 0 bases for V and 5 bases for J; bases not matched to a gene: 7. The CDR3 has 16 residues. CDR1 is LNHNV and CDR2 is YYDKDF in the germline V gene (reference sequence). Here the CDR3 reads CATSRDLGQGYTEAFF. As DNA, the CDR3 is TGTGCCACCAGCAGAGATTTGGGACAGGGTTATACTGAAGCTTTCTTT.

This clonotype came up a few times. The gene calls are TRBV20-1 and TRBJ2-7; 9 bases match TRBD2. The CDR3 extends over 14 amino acids. The germline CDR1 and CDR2 sequences are DFQATT and SNEGSKA (reference sequence). V lost 0 bases and J lost 5; bases outside the gene matches: 5. The CDR3 DNA reads as TGCAGTGCTAGAGACGGTAGCGGGAGCAACGAGCAGTACTTC. As protein: CSARDGSGSNEQYF.

A few counts support this clonotype. The chain couples TRBV12-3 or TRBV12-4 to TRBJ2-5, with 8 bases fitting TRBD1. With the DNA end fitting TRBJ2-1 better, the J assignment may be wrong. The CDR3 is 17 amino acids. The CDR3 here is CASSLGQGADQYGEQFF. CDR3 DNA sequence: TGTGCCAGCAGTTTAGGGCAGGGGGCGGATCAGTATGGTGAGCAGTTCTTC.

This clonotype has at least ten counts. The gene calls are TRBV27 and TRBJ1-2, with a possible D match to TRBD1 (5 bases). Germline V CDR1 and CDR2: MNHEY, SMNVEV (reference sequence). The germline V and J ends were trimmed by 3 bases and 5 bases, with 16 bases remaining between them. The CDR3 is 15 amino acids. CDR3 loop: CASSFSDRGAYGYTF. The CDR3, as DNA: TGTGCCAGCAGTTTCTCCGACAGAGGGGCTTATGGCTACACCTTC.